The 20 T cell receptor beta chains presented below share a single source sample, sequenced in a study of technical replicates of blood from four donors. Clones were read by immunoSEQ multiplex PCR, and TCRdb kept only the in-frame ones, dropping some. The data contain 75,000 to 90,000 clones, 93% of them seen just once; the ten biggest clones take up roughly 0.26%. The sequenced sample was T cells isolated from PBMCs. Receptors originate from a human donor in good health.

This clone was counted once. The chain recombines TRBV6-5 with TRBJ2-7; 12 bases match TRBD2. V shed 10 bases, J shed 2 bases, and the junction held 3 bases outside the gene matches. The CDR3 is 13 amino acids. CDR1 is MNHEY, CDR2 SVGAGI, per germline. CDR3 sequence reads: CATGLAGTYEQYF. DNA for the CDR3: TGTGCCACCGGACTAGCGGGAACCTACGAGCAGTACTTC.

This chain connects TRBV27 to TRBJ1-4, with no clear D. Trimming took off 6 bases at V and 4 bases at J, with 9 bases between the two ends. There are 13 residues in the CDR3. The germline V gene encodes CDR1 MNHEY and CDR2 SMNVEV (reference sequence). The CDR3: CASSRYGNEKLFF. In DNA form, the CDR3 reads TGTGCCAGCAGCCGGTACGGTAATGAAAAACTGTTTTTT. Together with reference TRBV27 and TRBJ1-4, the CDR3 gives the full variable domain: EAQVTQNPRYLITVTGKKLTVTCSQNMNHEYMSWYRQDPGLGLRQIYYSMNVEVTDKGDVPEGYKVSRKEKRNFPLILESPSPNQTSLYFCASSRYGNEKLFFGSGTQLSVL.

This chain uses TRBV7-6 with TRBJ1-5; 9 bases are a match to TRBD1. The CDR3 is 19 residues long. The J segment lost 2 bases and the V segment lost 2 bases, leaving 13 bases of the junction unmatched. CDR1 and CDR2 from the germline V gene are SGHVS and FNYEAQ. The CDR3 coding sequence is TGTGCCAGCAGCTTATTCCCGGGACAGGGTTTTTTAGGCAATCAGCCCCAGCATTTT. It yields the protein CASSLFPGQGFLGNQPQHF.

This chain joins TRBV25-1 and TRBJ2-4; TRBD1 aligns across 7 bases. The germline V gene has CDR1 MGHDK and CDR2 SYGVNS. The CDR3 contains 15 residues. J was trimmed by 6 bases and V by 4 bases; bases with no gene match: 9. CDR3 sequence reads: CASSGIGTVGNIQYF. CDR3 bases: TGTGCCAGCAGTGGCATCGGGACAGTCGGAAACATTCAGTACTTC.

This rearrangement joins TRBV15 to TRBJ2-5; tentatively, D is TRBD2 (6 bases). V lost 1 base and J lost 2, with 11 bases in between. Looked up from germline, CDR1 is LNHNV and CDR2 is YYDKDF (reference sequence). The CDR3 is made up of 15 amino acids. This CDR3 is CATSRVGLAQETQYF. The CDR3, as DNA: TGTGCCACCAGCAGAGTGGGGCTAGCGCAAGAGACCCAGTACTTC.

V gene TRBV7-9 combines with J gene TRBJ2-5; TRBD2 might be the D (5 bases). Germline assignment: CDR1 SEHNR and CDR2 FQNEAQ (reference sequence). Trimming removed 1 base from V and 5 bases from J, with 17 bases in between. This CDR3 contains 16 residues. The CDR3 nucleotides read TGTGCCAGCAGCTTAGGAGTAGAGAGGGTCGGTGAGACCCAGTACTTC. This encodes CASSLGVERVGETQYF.

V usage is TRBV28 and J usage is TRBJ1-5; 10 positions agree with TRBD1. V dropped 3 bases and J dropped 1; count of bases not matched to a gene: 9. Germline loops: CDR1 MDHEN, CDR2 SYDVKM. This CDR3 is built from 18 residues. The CDR3 here is CASSFRQGAAGSNQPQHF. The CDR3 nucleotides read TGTGCCAGCAGTTTTAGACAGGGGGCGGCTGGGAGCAATCAGCCCCAGCATTTT.

In DNA form, the CDR3 reads TGTGCCAGCAGCTCTACAGGGGGAGCTAAGAACACTGAAGCTTTCTTT. It specifies CASSSTGGAKNTEAFF. The rearrangement uses TRBV7-9 and TRBJ1-1; 8 nucleotides line up with TRBD1. Looked up from germline, CDR1 is SEHNR and CDR2 is FQNEAQ (reference sequence). With V trimmed by 4 bases and J by 1 base, 8 bases remained unmatched. This CDR3 has 16 residues.

The CDR3 spells CASSWDRAGEKLFF. The CDR3 DNA is TGTGCCAGCAGCTGGGACAGGGCAGGCGAAAAACTGTTTTTT. The chain is built from TRBV7-9 and TRBJ1-4; 9 bases agree with TRBD1. The CDR3 extends over 14 amino acids. Germline V gene lookup returns CDR1 SEHNR and CDR2 FQNEAQ (reference sequence). After removal of 4 bases from V and 8 bases from J, the junction contained 5 bases not matched to a gene. Together with reference TRBV7-9 and TRBJ1-4, the CDR3 gives the full variable domain: DTGVSQNPRHKITKRGQNVTFRCDPISEHNRLYWYRQTLGQGPEFLTYFQNEAQLEKSRLLSDRFSAERPKGSFSTLEIQRTEQGDSAMYLCASSWDRAGEKLFFGSGTQLSVL.

The gene calls are TRBV4-1 and TRBJ2-7; TRBD2 aligns across 7 bases. Germline-derived CDR1 and CDR2 are MGHRA and YSYEKL. This CDR3 has 16 residues. V dropped 5 bases and J dropped 5; count of bases not matched to a gene: 15. CDR3 in DNA: TGCGCCAGCAGCTACGCGGGGACTATCCCGATTGACGAGCAGTACTTC. Its translation is CASSYAGTIPIDEQYF.

The V call is TRBV10-2, the J call TRBJ2-7; 7 nucleotides line up with TRBD2. Unmatched junction bases numbered 7, after V lost 3 bases and J lost 2 bases. In germline, CDR1 is WSHSY, CDR2 SAAADI. The CDR3 has 15 amino acids. CDR3 coding DNA: TGCGCCAGCAGTGAAGTACTAGCGTCTACCTACGAGCAGTACTTC. As protein: CASSEVLASTYEQYF.

The chain couples TRBV6-5 to TRBJ1-4, with no clear D. The ends were cut back, 6 bases at V and 5 bases at J, with 10 bases in the middle. The CDR3 runs to 13 residues. Germline V lookup: CDR1 MNHEY, CDR2 SVGAGI. The CDR3 sequence is CASREDGNEKLFF. The CDR3 nucleotides read TGTGCCAGCAGGGAGGACGGGAATGAAAAACTGTTTTTT.

A remark on this clone: Sequence at one end of the junction differs from germline and may be a read error. The chain employs TRBV19 and TRBJ2-1; 12 bases fit TRBD2. The CDR3 is 15 amino acids. The germline CDR1 and CDR2 sequences are LNHDA and SQIVND (reference sequence). The CDR3 DNA reads as TGTGCCACAGAAACCCTAGCGGGAGGGTACATTGAGCAGTTCTTC. This sequence encodes CATETLAGGYIEQFF.

This chain links TRBV25-1 with TRBJ2-5; TRBD2 agrees at 12 bases. The CDR3 extends over 15 amino acids. Germline lookup yields CDR1 MGHDK and CDR2 SYGVNS. J was trimmed by 5 bases and V by 7 bases; bases with no gene match: 8. Here the CDR3 reads CASTSQGTSGETQYF. The CDR3 bases are TGTGCCAGCACCTCCCAGGGGACTAGCGGGGAGACCCAGTACTTC.

This sequence joins TRBV28 and TRBJ1-1; D not certain. The CDR3 sequence is 15 residues long. The germline V gene encodes CDR1 MDHEN and CDR2 SYDVKM. V was trimmed by 8 bases and J by 0 bases, leaving 16 bases between them. CDR3 sequence reads: CASRPSSGMNTEAFF. The CDR3 DNA reads TGTGCCAGCCGACCTTCCTCGGGTATGAACACTGAAGCTTTCTTT.

The chain carries TRBV5-1 and TRBJ2-7, with 8 bases identical to TRBD2. The germline V gene has CDR1 SGHRS and CDR2 YFSETQ. The CDR3 is 16 residues long. Trimming at V came to 1 base and at J to 3 bases, leaving 9 bases not matched to a gene. The CDR3 loop is CASSLLLRAGDYEQYF. In DNA form, the CDR3 reads TGCGCCAGCAGCTTGTTACTTAGAGCGGGAGACTACGAGCAGTACTTC. The variable domain in full, completed from reference TRBV5-1 and TRBJ2-7, reads KAGVTQTPRYLIKTRGQQVTLSCSPISGHRSVSWYQQTPGQGLQFLFEYFSETQRNKGNFPGRFSGRQFSNSRSEMNVSTLELGDSALYLCASSLLLRAGDYEQYFGPGTRLTVT.

This clone was recorded once. V usage is TRBV9 and J usage is TRBJ1-4; 7 bases agree with TRBD1. The ends lost 2 bases at V and 4 bases at J; junction bases unmatched: 8. CDR1 is SGDLS, CDR2 YYNGEE, per germline. The length of the CDR3 is 16 residues. The CDR3 DNA follows: TGTGCCAGCAGCGTGAATCCGGGACAGATTAATGAAAAACTGTTTTTT. Protein sequence: CASSVNPGQINEKLFF.

The rearrangement joins TRBV5-1 to TRBJ1-1, with TRBD1 matching over 7 bases. The germline CDR1 and CDR2 sequences are SGHRS and YFSETQ. V lost 4 bases and J lost 1; bases outside the gene matches: 4. CDR3 size: 14 residues. The chain's CDR3 is CASSLGTANTEAFF. The CDR3 DNA reads TGCGCCAGCAGCCTAGGGACAGCGAACACTGAAGCTTTCTTT.

V is TRBV9 and J is TRBJ2-7; D is uncertain. The CDR3 is made up of 14 amino acids. From germline, CDR1 is SGDLS and CDR2 YYNGEE. Trimming cost V 0 bases and J 1 base, with 8 bases left between them. CDR3 bases: TGTGCCAGCAGCGTAGATGCCGAGTCCTACGAGCAGTACTTC. This sequence encodes CASSVDAESYEQYF.

The chain uses TRBV29-1 and TRBJ2-7; TRBD2 agrees at 14 bases. V lost 6 bases, J lost 4 bases, and 5 bases stayed unmatched. From germline, CDR1 is SQVTM and CDR2 ANQGSEA. The CDR3 has 14 residues. In DNA, the CDR3 is TGCAGCGTGTCTGGACTAGCGGGAGGATACGAGCAGTACTTC. Translating it yields CSVSGLAGGYEQYF.